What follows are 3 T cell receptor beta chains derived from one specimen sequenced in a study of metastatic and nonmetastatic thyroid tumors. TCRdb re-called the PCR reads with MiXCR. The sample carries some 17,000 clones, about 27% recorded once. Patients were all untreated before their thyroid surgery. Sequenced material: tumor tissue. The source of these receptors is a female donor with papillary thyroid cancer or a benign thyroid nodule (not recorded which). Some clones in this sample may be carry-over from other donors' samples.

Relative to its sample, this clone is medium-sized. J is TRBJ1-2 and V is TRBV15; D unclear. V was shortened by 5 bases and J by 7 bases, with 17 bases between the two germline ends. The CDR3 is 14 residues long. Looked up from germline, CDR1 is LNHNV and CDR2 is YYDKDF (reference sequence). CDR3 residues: CATSPVGPGSGYTF. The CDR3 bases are TGTGCCACCAGCCCGGTAGGACCAGGCTCTGGCTACACCTTC.

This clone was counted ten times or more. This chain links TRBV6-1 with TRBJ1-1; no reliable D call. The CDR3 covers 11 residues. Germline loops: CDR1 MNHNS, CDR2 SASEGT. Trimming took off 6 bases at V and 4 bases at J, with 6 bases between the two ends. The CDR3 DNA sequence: TGTGCCAGCAGGGGAGGCACTGAAGCTTTCTTT. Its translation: CASRGGTEAFF.

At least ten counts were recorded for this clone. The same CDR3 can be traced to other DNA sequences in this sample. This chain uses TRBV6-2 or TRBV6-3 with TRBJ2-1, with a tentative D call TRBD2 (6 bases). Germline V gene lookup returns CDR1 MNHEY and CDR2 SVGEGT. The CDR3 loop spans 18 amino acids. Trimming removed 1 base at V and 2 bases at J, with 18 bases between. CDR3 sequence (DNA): TGTGCCAGCAGTTACTTACTATCGGGGGTCGGCCCCTACAATGAGCAGTTCTTC. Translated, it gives CASSYLLSGVGPYNEQFF.